This T cell receptor beta chain comes out of a study of beta chain features in type 1 diabetes. Study-level points and caveats: When Type 1 diabetes patients were examined, their TCRB CDR3s proved moderately but significantly shorter in all four CD4+ subsets. VDJ junctions from patients with type 1 diabetes contained fewer insertions and more deletions.

This clone was seen a handful of times. Its antigen is still unknown. The CDR3 has 15 residues. CDR1 SGHTA and CDR2 FQGNSA come from the germline V gene. Trimming shortened V by 5 bases and J by 2 bases, and 16 bases separated the two germline ends. The whole isolated RNA underwent reverse transcription, so sequencing captured expressed TCRB transcripts. The table came from immunoSEQ multiplex PCR; TCRdb's copy has only in-frame clones and leaves some out. The sample lists about 53,000 clones; 55% to 75% were seen once. The sequenced material came from stem cell memory CD4+ T cells from blood. The rearrangement links TRBV7-2 to TRBJ2-7, with TRBD2 as a possible D gene (6 bases). The clonotype comes from a woman in her thirties with type 1 diabetes. The CDR3 bases are TGTGCCAGCAGCCCCTCCTGGGACTCGGCCTACGAGCAGTACTTC. It translates to CASSPSWDSAYEQYF.